This T cell receptor beta chain was captured in a study of regulatory T cells in long-lasting Graves disease. Broader study findings: Persistent patients had more shared public clonotypes (roughly 2,700) than new patients (roughly 970). TRBV28 was favored in persistent disease, as were TRBJ1-2 and TRBJ2-5. Sampling was limited to peripheral blood rather than thyroid tissue. For persistent Graves' patients, TCR diversity was lower than for newly diagnosed ones.

Germline CDR1 is DFQATT and CDR2 is SNEGSKA (reference sequence). The CDR3 totals 13 residues. Unmatched junction bases numbered 9, after V lost 6 bases and J lost 7 bases. Time point defined: persistent/refractory GD, antithyroid drugs over 5 years with positive TRAb. From PBMCs, RNA was extracted and then used to make the TCR library. There are a few counts of this clonotype. Its antigen is not identified. Through Arm-PCR of CDR3 regions and iRepertoire HTBI primers, TCR beta libraries were built. Using its own MiXCR run on the multiplex PCR reads, TCRdb lists one record per CDR3 protein. The data contain approximately 400,000 distinct CDR3 sequences, less than 25% of them singletons.

The input for sequencing was peripheral blood mononuclear cells (PBMCs), taken when the disease was refractory, from a patient treated with antithyroid drugs. The sequence came from a female donor with Graves disease. The chain couples TRBV20-1 to TRBJ1-5, with 7 bases identical to TRBD1. The CDR3 loop is CSAKTGIEQPQHF. As DNA, the CDR3 is TGCAGTGCAAAGACAGGGATCGAGCAGCCCCAGCATTTT.